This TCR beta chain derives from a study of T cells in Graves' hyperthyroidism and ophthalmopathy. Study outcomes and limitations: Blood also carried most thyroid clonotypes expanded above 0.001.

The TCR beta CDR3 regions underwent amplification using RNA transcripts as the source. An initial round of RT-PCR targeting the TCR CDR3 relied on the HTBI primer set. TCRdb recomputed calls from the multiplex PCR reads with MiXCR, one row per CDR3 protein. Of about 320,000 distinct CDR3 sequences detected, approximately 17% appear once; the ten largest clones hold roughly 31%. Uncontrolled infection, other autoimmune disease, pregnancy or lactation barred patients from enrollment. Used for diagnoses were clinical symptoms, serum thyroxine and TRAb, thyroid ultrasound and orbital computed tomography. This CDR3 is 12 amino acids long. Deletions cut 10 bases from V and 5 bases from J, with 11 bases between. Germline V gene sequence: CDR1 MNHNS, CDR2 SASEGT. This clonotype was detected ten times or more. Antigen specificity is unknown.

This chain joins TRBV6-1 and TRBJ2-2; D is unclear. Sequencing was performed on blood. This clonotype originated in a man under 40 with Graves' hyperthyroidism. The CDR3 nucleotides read TGTGCCATCGAAGTAGAAACCGGGGAGCTGTTTTTT. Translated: CAIEVETGELFF.